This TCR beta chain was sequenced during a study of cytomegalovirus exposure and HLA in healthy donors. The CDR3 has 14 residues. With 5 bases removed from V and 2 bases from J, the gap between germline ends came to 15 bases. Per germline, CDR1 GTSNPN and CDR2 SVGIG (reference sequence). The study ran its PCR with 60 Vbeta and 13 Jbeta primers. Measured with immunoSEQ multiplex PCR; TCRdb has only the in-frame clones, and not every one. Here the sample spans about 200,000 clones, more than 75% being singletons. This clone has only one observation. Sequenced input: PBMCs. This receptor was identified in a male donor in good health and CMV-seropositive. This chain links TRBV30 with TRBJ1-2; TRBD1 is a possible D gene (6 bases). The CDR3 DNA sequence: TGTGCCTGGGGGATGGGGAGGGGGAACTATGGCTACACCTTC. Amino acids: CAWGMGRGNYGYTF.